Each of the 29 T cell receptor beta chains below was sequenced from the same sample in a study of shared clonotypes between healthy human individuals. Using immunoSEQ multiplex PCR, the repertoire was profiled, and TCRdb retains in-frame clones only, with some absent. The sample holds about a million clones, 77% seen once. The sequenced sample consisted of memory CD4+ T cells from PBMCs. As for subset: CD45RA-negative fraction. These receptors originate from a man aged 18 to 29 in good health. Some clones in this sample may be carry-over from other donors' samples.

V and J are TRBV4-2 and TRBJ1-4, with D perhaps TRBD1 (5 bases). Trimming shortened V by 0 bases and J by 1 base, and 9 bases separated the two germline ends. The germline V gene encodes CDR1 LGHNA and CDR2 YNFKEQ. This CDR3 contains 16 residues. The CDR3 spells CASSQEFQGTNEKLFF. CDR3 nucleotides: TGTGCCAGCAGCCAAGAGTTTCAGGGAACTAATGAAAAACTGTTTTTT.

V and J are TRBV7-6 and TRBJ1-5; D possibly corresponds to TRBD1 (5 bases). Germline loops: CDR1 SGHVS, CDR2 FNYEAQ. The CDR3 consists of 17 residues. Trimming shortened V by 0 bases and J by 2 bases, and 14 bases separated the two germline ends. The DNA of the CDR3 is TGTGCCAGCAGCTTAGCGGCTCGCACAGGCGGCAATCAGCCCCAGCATTTT. It specifies CASSLAARTGGNQPQHF.

V usage is TRBV11-3 and J usage is TRBJ2-1, with a possible D match to TRBD1 (5 bases). Trimming left V 3 bases short and J 8 bases short, with 11 bases between. The V gene's germline CDR1 is SGHNT and CDR2 YENEEA. The CDR3 covers 13 residues. The chain's CDR3 is CASSFQGPDEQFF. In DNA form, the CDR3 reads TGTGCCAGCAGCTTCCAGGGCCCCGATGAGCAGTTCTTC. Drawing the rest from reference TRBV11-3 and TRBJ2-1, the complete variable domain is EAGVVQSPRYKIIEKKQPVAFWCNPISGHNTLYWYLQNLGQGPELLIRYENEEAVDDSQLPKDRFSAERLKGVDSTLKIQPAELGDSAVYLCASSFQGPDEQFFGPGTRLTVL.

V usage is TRBV6-1 and J usage is TRBJ2-4; D perhaps matches TRBD1 (5 bases). The CDR3 is 18 residues long. Germline lookup yields CDR1 MNHNS and CDR2 SASEGT. The V end was cut by 0 bases, the J end by 0 bases, with 15 bases between. Here the CDR3 DNA reads TGTGCCAGCAGTGAAGCGCTTCGGCAGGGTATAGCCAAAAACATTCAGTACTTC. Residues: CASSEALRQGIAKNIQYF.

The CDR3 sequence is CASSPWITSNYGYTF. CDR3 nucleotide sequence: TGCGCCAGCAGCCCCTGGATTACGTCAAACTATGGCTACACCTTC. The chain is built from TRBV4-3 and TRBJ1-2; no clear D gene. The CDR3 is made up of 15 amino acids. The V gene's germline CDR1 is LGHNA and CDR2 YSLEER. V dropped 4 bases and J dropped 2 bases, with 14 bases sitting between them.

Notes on this clone: The same CDR3 arises from other DNA sequences in this sample as well. The rearrangement links TRBV30 to TRBJ1-1, with no clear D. This CDR3 spans 12 amino acids. V lost 4 bases and J lost 1, with 7 bases in between. Germline values: CDR1 GTSNPN, CDR2 SVGIG (reference sequence). The CDR3 nucleotides read TGTGCCTGGATGGGTGGGAACACTGAAGCTTTCTTT. Translating gives CAWMGGNTEAFF.

The chain links TRBV28 to TRBJ1-5; TRBD1 is a possible D gene (6 bases). V was cut by 5 bases and J by 4 bases, with 21 bases left in between. This CDR3 is built from 17 residues. Germline V gene data show CDR1 as MDHEN and CDR2 as SYDVKM. CDR3 loop: CASSAPTGFKFNQPQHF. In DNA, the CDR3 is TGTGCCAGCAGTGCCCCCACAGGGTTTAAGTTTAATCAGCCCCAGCATTTT.

The rearrangement uses TRBV6-6 and TRBJ2-1; 8 bases are a match to TRBD1. The V and J ends lost 4 bases and 12 bases, in that order; junction bases with no gene match: 5. CDR1 is MNHNY, CDR2 SVGAGI, per germline (reference sequence). CDR3 length equals 12 residues. The CDR3 here is CASSSGTGLQFF. In DNA, the CDR3 is TGTGCCAGCAGTTCCGGGACAGGCCTGCAGTTCTTC.

The count of this clone is one. The rearrangement uses TRBV2 and TRBJ1-1, with D possibly matching TRBD1 (5 bases). Germline CDR1 SNHLY, CDR2 FYNNEI. Between the trimmed V and J ends, which lost 3 bases and 0 bases, there was a span of 14 bases. The CDR3 has 16 amino acids. The CDR3 sequence: CASSERAPGMNTEAFF. CDR3 nucleotides: TGTGCCAGCAGTGAGCGGGCCCCAGGGATGAACACTGAAGCTTTCTTT.

The chain is built from TRBV9 and TRBJ2-6; tentative D call: TRBD1 (5 bases). Germline loops: CDR1 SGDLS, CDR2 YYNGEE. V was cut by 0 bases and J by 4 bases, with 8 bases left in between. The CDR3 totals 15 residues. The CDR3 reads CASSVEGLGANVLTF. For the CDR3, the DNA is TGTGCCAGCAGCGTAGAGGGGCTGGGGGCCAACGTCCTGACTTTC.

The chain carries TRBV2 and TRBJ2-5; 10 bases line up with TRBD1. J lost 5 bases, V lost 11 bases, and 11 bases had no gene match. The CDR3 runs 14 residues. The V gene's germline CDR1 is SNHLY and CDR2 FYNNEI. In DNA, the CDR3 is TGTGCCGGAACCGGGACAGGGGTAATGGAGACCCAGTACTTC. Its translation: CAGTGTGVMETQYF.

The CDR3 sequence: CAWNAIGRNNEQFF. CDR3 DNA: TGTGCCTGGAATGCGATTGGCCGCAACAATGAGCAGTTCTTC. This rearrangement joins TRBV30 to TRBJ2-1; D remains ambiguous. The CDR3 sequence is 14 residues long. V dropped 4 bases and J dropped 5 bases, with 15 bases sitting between them. Germline V CDR1 and CDR2: GTSNPN, SVGIG (reference sequence).

The chain has TRBV5-1 and TRBJ1-4; 9 nucleotides agree with TRBD1. V lost 5 bases to trimming and J lost 7 bases; unmatched junction nucleotides: 9. Germline lookup yields CDR1 SGHRS and CDR2 YFSETQ. The CDR3 is 15 amino acids. CDR3 sequence: CASRETGGAVEKLFF. CDR3 nucleotides: TGCGCCAGCAGGGAAACAGGGGGCGCCGTTGAAAAACTGTTTTTT.

This clone appeared a single time. The chain employs TRBV2 and TRBJ2-2; the D call may be TRBD1 or TRBD2 (5 bases each). The V gene's germline CDR1 is SNHLY and CDR2 FYNNEI. Deletions cut 6 bases from V and 6 bases from J, with 8 bases between. The CDR3 is 12 residues long. The chain's CDR3 is CASRGESGELFF. In nucleotides, the CDR3 is TGTGCCAGCAGGGGGGAGTCCGGGGAGCTGTTTTTT.

The V and J genes are TRBV5-4 and TRBJ2-7, with D maybe TRBD2 (7 bases). The germline gives CDR1 SGHNT, CDR2 YYREEE (reference sequence). The CDR3 has 15 residues. Trimming removed 0 bases from V and 5 bases from J, with 15 bases in between. The CDR3 here is CASSLEGGYRDEQYF. The CDR3, as DNA: TGTGCCAGCAGCTTGGAGGGGGGGTACAGGGACGAGCAGTACTTC.

The V gene is TRBV28, the J gene TRBJ2-4; TRBD2 matches 13 bases. The V and J ends lost 7 bases and 3 bases, in that order; junction bases with no gene match: 9. This CDR3 is built from 17 residues. From germline, CDR1 is MDHEN and CDR2 SYDVKM. CDR3 in amino acids: CASTLAGLAGVKNIQYF. CDR3 sequence (DNA): TGTGCCAGCACCCTCGCCGGACTAGCGGGAGTCAAAAACATTCAGTACTTC.

In this sample, this clone turned up once. V is TRBV10-3 and J is TRBJ1-5, with no clear D. CDR1 ENHRY and CDR2 SYGVKD come from the germline V gene. The V and J ends lost 6 bases and 6 bases respectively, with 12 bases between them. This CDR3 is 13 amino acids long. CDR3 nucleotides: TGTGCCATCAGCCCCACGGTTGGTCAGCCCCAGCATTTT. Protein sequence: CAISPTVGQPQHF.

V usage is TRBV18 and J usage is TRBJ2-1; 10 nucleotides match TRBD2. J was trimmed by 7 bases and V by 3 bases; bases with no gene match: 6. The CDR3 is made up of 15 amino acids. Germline lookup yields CDR1 KGHSH and CDR2 LQKENI. The CDR3 loop is CASSPGLAKRNEQFF. The CDR3 bases are TGTGCCAGCTCACCGGGACTAGCGAAGAGGAATGAGCAGTTCTTC.

V and J are TRBV19 and TRBJ2-7; 13 positions match TRBD2. CDR3 length: 15 residues. With V trimmed by 4 bases and J by 7 bases, 7 bases remained unmatched. CDR1 is LNHDA and CDR2 is SQIVND in the germline V gene (reference sequence). CDR3 nucleotide sequence: TGTGCCAGTAGTACACTAGCGGGAGGGCCGGGGGAGCAGTACTTC. This encodes CASSTLAGGPGEQYF. Together with reference TRBV19 and TRBJ2-7, the CDR3 gives the full variable domain: DGGITQSPKYLFRKEGQNVTLSCEQNLNHDAMYWYRQDPGQGLRLIYYSQIVNDFQKGDIAEGYSVSREKKESFPLTVTSAQKNPTAFYLCASSTLAGGPGEQYFGPGTRLTVT.

The chain has TRBV6-1 and TRBJ1-2; D possibly corresponds to TRBD1 (5 bases). This CDR3 is built from 12 residues. Trimming removed 7 bases at V and 7 bases at J, with 13 bases between. Germline lookup yields CDR1 MNHNS and CDR2 SASEGT. CDR3 region: CASISEGLGYTF. CDR3 DNA sequence: TGTGCCAGCATCTCAGAGGGACTTGGCTACACCTTC.

The chain links TRBV6-5 to TRBJ2-7, with a tentative D call TRBD2 (6 bases). The CDR3 has 15 residues. V was pared by 6 bases and J by 0 bases, with 15 bases between. Germline V gene lookup returns CDR1 MNHEY and CDR2 SVGAGI. Here the CDR3 reads CASRGLARSSYEQYF. CDR3 coding DNA: TGTGCCAGCAGGGGGCTAGCGCGGAGCTCCTACGAGCAGTACTTC.

The chain carries TRBV18 and TRBJ2-7, with 8 bases that match TRBD2. This CDR3 is 17 amino acids long. Per the germline V gene, CDR1 is KGHSH and CDR2 is LQKENI. V shed 4 bases, J shed 2 bases, and the junction held 13 bases outside the gene matches. CDR3 amino acids: CASSLLLLAARTYEQYF. The CDR3 DNA follows: TGTGCCAGCTCACTACTACTACTAGCGGCCCGCACCTACGAGCAGTACTTC.

This rearrangement joins TRBV7-3 to TRBJ2-1, with D unresolved. In germline, CDR1 is SGHTA, CDR2 FQGTGA. This CDR3 is 13 amino acids long. Trimming pared 0 bases from V and 9 bases from J, leaving 9 bases between. The CDR3 spells CASSLTYNGEQFF. The CDR3 bases are TGTGCCAGCAGCTTAACTTATAACGGTGAGCAGTTCTTC.

The chain has TRBV28 and TRBJ1-1, with TRBD1 matching over 9 bases. The V gene's germline CDR1 is MDHEN and CDR2 SYDVKM. The V and J ends lost 6 bases and 1 base, in that order; junction bases with no gene match: 12. The CDR3 runs 17 residues. CDR3 loop: CASRPPPGQGWNTEAFF. CDR3 DNA sequence: TGTGCCAGCAGGCCCCCCCCGGGACAGGGATGGAACACTGAAGCTTTCTTT.

The rearrangement uses TRBV5-1 and TRBJ2-2; D gene uncertain. V lost 4 bases, J lost 13 bases, and 20 bases lay in between. CDR3 length: 14 residues. The germline V gene encodes CDR1 SGHRS and CDR2 YFSETQ. CDR3 amino acids: CASSRDPGTPVLFF. The CDR3, as DNA: TGCGCCAGCAGCAGAGACCCCGGCACCCCGGTGCTGTTTTTT.

The V and J genes are TRBV4-1 and TRBJ1-2; D is possibly TRBD1 (5 bases). V was pared by 0 bases and J by 0 bases, with 11 bases between. Germline-derived CDR1 and CDR2 are MGHRA and YSYEKL. This CDR3 is built from 16 residues. CDR3 amino acids: CASSQDRGGTNYGYTF. The CDR3 DNA reads TGCGCCAGCAGCCAAGATCGGGGGGGGACTAACTATGGCTACACCTTC.

This clone was detected only a few times. The genes are TRBV2 and TRBJ1-1; 7 bases line up with TRBD1. The CDR3 loop spans 14 amino acids. V dropped 1 base and J dropped 4; count of bases not matched to a gene: 3. Germline V gene sequence: CDR1 SNHLY, CDR2 FYNNEI. The CDR3 reads CASSEGRGLTEAFF. The CDR3 region has the DNA TGTGCCAGCAGTGAAGGGAGGGGGCTCACTGAAGCTTTCTTT.

The chain couples TRBV5-1 to TRBJ1-1; possible D gene TRBD1, 6 bases. Germline CDR1 and CDR2: SGHRS and YFSETQ. There are 16 residues in the CDR3. Trimming stripped 4 bases from V and 0 bases from J, with 16 bases between. DNA of the CDR3: TGCGCCAGCAGCCCCTCCAGGGGATCGATGAACACTGAAGCTTTCTTT. Its protein is CASSPSRGSMNTEAFF. The whole variable domain, filled in from reference TRBV5-1 and TRBJ1-1, reads KAGVTQTPRYLIKTRGQQVTLSCSPISGHRSVSWYQQTPGQGLQFLFEYFSETQRNKGNFPGRFSGRQFSNSRSEMNVSTLELGDSALYLCASSPSRGSMNTEAFFGQGTRLTVV.

The chain combines TRBV7-2 with TRBJ1-5, with TRBD1 as a possible D gene (6 bases). CDR1 is SGHTA, CDR2 FQGNSA, per germline. This CDR3 has 15 residues. The V and J ends lost 0 bases and 1 base respectively, with 7 bases between them. For the CDR3, the DNA is TGTGCCAGCAGCTTAGCCCAGGGGAGCAATCAGCCCCAGCATTTT. Translation: CASSLAQGSNQPQHF.